The rows below give T cell receptor beta chains drawn from one sample of a study of blood T cell repertoires in COVID-19. Repertoires were generated with immunoSEQ multiplex PCR, while TCRdb's copy carries only in-frame clones and drops some. The sample contains some 300,000 clones, around 89% of which appear only once. The source material was peripheral blood. Every receptor here comes from a woman aged 30 to 39 who had recovered from COVID-19. CDR3s include the opening cysteine and the closing phenylalanine or tryptophan. D genes are given only for firm matches. Part of the rows lack a size; the others show once, few, many or a class for expanded clones.

15,TRBV28,TRBD1,-,TRBJ2-5,CASSPRTGARQTQYF,TGTGCCAGCAGCCCACGGACAGGGGCTAGACAGACCCAGTACTTC
13,TRBV30,-,-,TRBJ1-4,CAWRERGNEKLFF,TGTGCCTGGAGGGAAAGGGGTAATGAAAAACTGTTTTTT
15,TRBV6-5,TRBD1,-,TRBJ2-7,CASSRQGAVPYEQYF,TGTGCCAGCAGTCGACAGGGAGCGGTCCCCTACGAGCAGTACTTC
16,TRBV7-9,-,-,TRBJ2-2,CASSTLQGKDTGELFF,TGTGCCAGCAGCACCCTCCAGGGGAAAGACACCGGGGAGCTGTTTTTT
16,TRBV7-9,-,-,TRBJ2-7,CASSPPSGRDSYEQYF,TGTGCCAGCAGCCCACCTTCGGGGCGGGACTCCTACGAGCAGTACTTC
14,TRBV7-2,-,-,TRBJ2-5,CASSFNRISETQYF,TGTGCCAGCAGCTTTAACAGGATCTCTGAGACCCAGTACTTC
15,TRBV7-9,TRBD1,-,TRBJ2-3,CASSSRDRKPDTQYF,TGTGCCAGCAGCTCCCGGGACAGGAAGCCAGATACGCAGTATTTT
14,TRBV19,TRBD1,-,TRBJ1-1,CASGTGVSSTEAFF,TGTGCCAGCGGGACAGGGGTGAGTAGCACTGAAGCTTTCTTT
17,TRBV7-3,TRBD2,-,TRBJ2-5,CASSSIQGLAGKETQYF,TGTGCCAGCAGCTCGATACAGGGACTAGCGGGGAAAGAGACCCAGTACTTC
13,TRBV28,-,-,TRBJ1-2,CASSLGGGYGYTF,TGTGCCAGCAGTCTCGGAGGAGGGTATGGCTACACCTTC
15,TRBV11-2,-,-,TRBJ1-3,CASSFPGQVGNTIYF,TGTGCCAGCAGCTTCCCCGGACAAGTAGGGAACACCATATATTTT
12,TRBV28,-,-,TRBJ1-2,CASSLSEGGYTF,TGTGCCAGCAGTTTATCGGAGGGTGGCTACACCTTC
15,TRBV19,TRBD1,-,TRBJ1-5,CASRLTGDSNQPQHF,TGTGCCAGTAGACTCACAGGGGATAGCAATCAGCCCCAGCATTTT
17,TRBV7-2,TRBD2,once,TRBJ2-3,CASSLAGTSGSPDTQYF,TGTGCCAGCAGCTTAGCGGGGACTAGCGGGAGCCCAGATACGCAGTATTTT
14,TRBV9,-,-,TRBJ1-6,CASSPTGVSSPLHF,TGTGCCAGCAGCCCCACGGGGGTGAGTTCACCCCTCCACTTT
13,TRBV5-5,-,-,TRBJ2-5,CASSWTSQETQYF,TGTGCCAGCAGCTGGACATCACAAGAGACCCAGTACTTC
13,TRBV13,TRBD1,-,TRBJ1-2,CASSLDRVYGYTF,TGTGCCAGCAGCCTCGACAGGGTATACGGCTACACCTTC
15,TRBV25-1,TRBD2,-,TRBJ2-3,CASSPTSGGTDTQYF,TGTGCCAGCAGCCCAACTAGCGGGGGCACAGATACGCAGTATTTT
13,TRBV12-3/TRBV12-4,TRBD1,-,TRBJ1-1,CASILQGNPEAFF,TGTGCCAGCATCCTACAGGGGAACCCTGAAGCTTTCTTT
14,TRBV28,TRBD1,-,TRBJ2-7,CASSSYSRGHEQYF,TGTGCCAGCAGTTCCTACTCCAGGGGGCACGAGCAGTACTTC
14,TRBV27,-,-,TRBJ1-4,CASSLSTGYEKLFF,TGTGCCAGCAGTTTAAGTACAGGATATGAAAAACTGTTTTTT
15,TRBV19,TRBD2,-,TRBJ2-2,CASSMGTIDTGELFF,TGTGCCAGTAGTATGGGGACTATAGACACCGGGGAGCTGTTTTTT
16,TRBV27,TRBD1,-,TRBJ1-6,CASSSYTGGKNSPLHF,TGTGCCAGCAGTTCCTATACAGGGGGTAAAAATTCACCCCTCCACTTT